The 29 T cell receptor beta chains in this list originate from one sample, sequenced in a study of ipilimumab plus nivolumab after autologous stem cell transplantation. Sequencing was performed with immunoSEQ multiplex PCR; in TCRdb, only in-frame clones are kept and a portion is missing. This table holds roughly 45,000 clones, 70% to 90% found once. The sequencing used PBMCs, collected in a trial of ipilimumab plus nivolumab as post-transplant consolidation. The receptors here all came from a male donor with multiple myeloma.

The chain links TRBV7-8 to TRBJ1-5; D remains ambiguous. CDR1 is SGHVS and CDR2 is FQNEAQ in the germline V gene. This CDR3 has 15 amino acids. The V and J ends lost 4 bases and 0 bases respectively, with 10 bases between them. The CDR3, as DNA: TGTGCCAGCAGCTGGAAGCCGATTAGCAATCAGCCCCAGCATTTT. The encoded protein is CASSWKPISNQPQHF.

The gene calls are TRBV28 and TRBJ1-2, with unresolved D. Looked up from germline, CDR1 is MDHEN and CDR2 is SYDVKM. Trimming took off 7 bases at V and 2 bases at J, with 5 bases between the two ends. The CDR3 runs 11 residues. The CDR3 spells CASMANYGYTF. The CDR3 DNA reads as TGTGCCAGCATGGCCAACTATGGCTACACCTTC.

V usage is TRBV5-1 and J usage is TRBJ1-5; the D is unclear. The germline V gene has CDR1 SGHRS and CDR2 YFSETQ. This CDR3 is 13 amino acids long. Deletions cut 0 bases from V and 5 bases from J, with 6 bases between. CDR3 sequence: CASSLEGHQPQHF. The CDR3 DNA follows: TGCGCCAGCAGCTTGGAGGGCCATCAGCCCCAGCATTTT.

V gene TRBV5-1 combines with J gene TRBJ2-6; no reliable D call. The germline V gene encodes CDR1 SGHRS and CDR2 YFSETQ. The CDR3 length is 15 residues. V lost 8 bases and J lost 4, with 16 bases in between. This chain's CDR3 is CASLGYLGGANVLTF. The CDR3 DNA follows: TGCGCCAGTCTTGGGTACCTGGGAGGGGCCAACGTCCTGACTTTC.

The chain is built from TRBV7-8 and TRBJ2-3; tentatively, D is TRBD1 (5 bases). Trimming shortened V by 5 bases and J by 4 bases, and 13 bases separated the two germline ends. This CDR3 comprises 14 residues. Germline V gene data show CDR1 as SGHVS and CDR2 as FQNEAQ. CDR3 amino acids: CASSLSRVSDTQYF. The CDR3 region has the DNA TGTGCCAGCAGCCTAAGCAGGGTTTCAGATACGCAGTATTTT. Drawing the rest from reference TRBV7-8 and TRBJ2-3, the complete variable domain is GAGVSQSPRYKVAKRGQDVALRCDPISGHVSLFWYQQALGQGPEFLTYFQNEAQLDKSGLPSDRFFAERPEGSVSTLKIQRTQQEDSAVYLCASSLSRVSDTQYFGPGTRLTVL.

V and J are TRBV27 and TRBJ2-7; a weak D match, TRBD1 (5 bases). This CDR3 has 11 residues. Germline V lookup: CDR1 MNHEY, CDR2 SMNVEV (reference sequence). The V gene lost 3 bases and the J gene lost 9 bases, with 9 bases spanning the gap. CDR3: CASSLGRVQYF. CDR3 DNA sequence: TGTGCCAGCAGTTTGGGCAGGGTGCAGTACTTC.

The J gene is TRBJ1-2, the V gene TRBV9; perhaps TRBD1 as D (5 bases). V was pared by 0 bases and J by 5 bases, with 20 bases between. Germline values: CDR1 SGDLS, CDR2 YYNGEE. The CDR3 is made up of 17 amino acids. Here the CDR3 DNA reads TGTGCCAGCAGCGTAGCTAGTTATGCAGCAGGGCGGTATGGCTACACCTTC. Encoded protein: CASSVASYAAGRYGYTF.

The rearrangement uses TRBV7-6 and TRBJ2-3; 8 positions match TRBD1. Trimming at V came to 4 bases and at J to 10 bases, leaving 4 bases not matched to a gene. There are 12 residues in the CDR3. The germline CDR1 and CDR2 sequences are SGHVS and FNYEAQ. Here the CDR3 DNA reads TGTGCCAGCAGCTCGGACAGGGTAGCGCAGTATTTT. This codes for CASSSDRVAQYF.

This chain uses TRBV4-3 with TRBJ2-3; 10 bases fit TRBD2. Germline lookup yields CDR1 LGHNA and CDR2 YSLEER. There are 19 residues in the CDR3. V shed 2 bases, J shed 4 bases, and the junction held 15 bases outside the gene matches. Written as DNA, the CDR3 is TGCGCCAGCAGCCAACATCGGAGTAGCGGGGGGCCAGTAGCAGATACGCAGTATTTT. It encodes CASSQHRSSGGPVADTQYF.

J is TRBJ1-2 and V is TRBV20-1, with D unresolved. Germline-derived CDR1 and CDR2 are DFQATT and SNEGSKA (reference sequence). This CDR3 contains 11 residues. V was cut by 6 bases and J by 3 bases, with 8 bases left in between. The CDR3 DNA sequence: TGCAGTGCCCCATCCGACTATGGCTACACCTTC. Translated: CSAPSDYGYTF.

This clone has just one count. The chain employs TRBV7-9 and TRBJ2-7; a possible D gene is TRBD2 (5 bases). This CDR3 region has 12 residues. Germline V gene sequence: CDR1 SEHNR, CDR2 FQNEAQ (reference sequence). V dropped 5 bases and J dropped 6 bases, with 11 bases sitting between them. The CDR3 is CASSPLGGEQYF. CDR3 nucleotide sequence: TGTGCCAGCAGCCCCCTAGGAGGCGAGCAGTACTTC.

This clone came up once. This rearrangement joins TRBV4-2 to TRBJ1-3; D remains unclear. CDR1 is LGHNA and CDR2 is YNFKEQ in the germline V gene. Trimming took off 1 base at V and 1 base at J, with 5 bases between the two ends. This CDR3 has 14 residues. DNA for the CDR3: TGTGCCAGCAGCCAAGGGTATTCTGGAAACACCATATATTTT. This codes for CASSQGYSGNTIYF.

The genes are TRBV7-9 and TRBJ1-3, with D maybe TRBD1 (5 bases). Trimming cost V 1 base and J 1 base, with 11 bases left between them. The CDR3 runs to 16 residues. CDR1 SEHNR and CDR2 FQNEAQ come from the germline V gene (reference sequence). Written as DNA, the CDR3 is TGTGCCAGCAGCTTAGTGGCAGGGCTATCTGGAAACACCATATATTTT. It specifies CASSLVAGLSGNTIYF.

V and J are TRBV7-2 and TRBJ2-1; D unresolved. The germline CDR1 and CDR2 sequences are SGHTA and FQGNSA. CDR3 size: 11 residues. Trimming stripped 2 bases from V and 8 bases from J, with 4 bases between. CDR3 protein: CASSLFDEQFF. Written as DNA, the CDR3 is TGTGCCAGCAGCTTATTCGATGAGCAGTTCTTC.

J is TRBJ2-1 and V is TRBV7-2; perhaps TRBD1 as D (6 bases). This CDR3 has 15 residues. V was pared by 3 bases and J by 0 bases, with 9 bases between. CDR1 is SGHTA, CDR2 FQGNSA, per germline. The CDR3 region is CASSLDRSSYNEQFF. Here the CDR3 DNA reads TGTGCCAGCAGCTTGGACAGAAGCTCCTACAATGAGCAGTTCTTC.

This clone appeared a single time. The chain has TRBV7-9 and TRBJ2-1, with D possibly being TRBD2 (6 bases). The germline V gene has CDR1 SEHNR and CDR2 FQNEAQ (reference sequence). V was trimmed by 0 bases and J by 3 bases, leaving 15 bases between them. The CDR3 runs to 17 residues. CDR3 in DNA: TGTGCCAGCAGCTTAGCCCTTAGGGAGGAGGGCTACAATGAGCAGTTCTTC. It specifies CASSLALREEGYNEQFF.

The V call is TRBV28, the J call TRBJ1-2; 9 nucleotides match TRBD1. V was clipped by 4 bases and J by 4 bases; unmatched bases: 7. In germline, CDR1 is MDHEN, CDR2 SYDVKM. The CDR3 runs to 15 residues. This chain's CDR3 is CASSSRTGALYGYTF. The CDR3 coding sequence is TGTGCCAGCAGTTCAAGGACAGGGGCCCTCTATGGCTACACCTTC.

The chain carries TRBV9 and TRBJ2-3, with 11 bases aligning to TRBD2. Germline V gives CDR1 SGDLS, CDR2 YYNGEE. There are 17 residues in the CDR3. J lost 5 bases, V lost 0 bases, and 8 bases had no gene match. The CDR3 loop is CASSVGVAGGPGDTQYF. The CDR3 region has the DNA TGTGCCAGCAGCGTAGGGGTAGCGGGAGGGCCCGGAGATACGCAGTATTTT.

There are a few counts of this clone. The chain links TRBV5-1 to TRBJ2-1, with 8 bases that match TRBD1. Germline CDR1 reads SGHRS; CDR2 reads YFSETQ. The CDR3 is made up of 14 amino acids. Trimming cost V 4 bases and J 5 bases; bases outside gene matches: 5. CDR3: CASSNPGGHNEQFF. The CDR3 DNA sequence: TGCGCCAGCAGCAACCCAGGGGGCCACAATGAGCAGTTCTTC.

The rearrangement joins TRBV19 to TRBJ1-5; D uncertain. Trimming stripped 4 bases from V and 3 bases from J, with 10 bases between. The germline V gene has CDR1 LNHDA and CDR2 SQIVND (reference sequence). The CDR3 has 14 amino acids. The CDR3 sequence is CASSTGRINQPQHF. CDR3 nucleotide sequence: TGTGCCAGTAGTACCGGACGGATCAATCAGCCCCAGCATTTT.

The chain couples TRBV5-1 to TRBJ2-2, with 10 bases that match TRBD2. The CDR3 length is 16 residues. Losses at the gene ends were 7 bases for V and 7 bases for J; bases not matched to a gene: 13. Germline CDR1 reads SGHRS; CDR2 reads YFSETQ. The CDR3 is CASAVPSGSIGGELFF. The CDR3 DNA is TGCGCCAGCGCCGTCCCTAGCGGGAGTATAGGCGGGGAGCTGTTTTTT.

This chain links TRBV4-1 with TRBJ2-7, with D perhaps TRBD1 (5 bases). The CDR3 covers 13 residues. V lost 4 bases, J lost 3 bases, and 10 bases lay in between. Germline V gene data show CDR1 as MGHRA and CDR2 as YSYEKL. The CDR3 DNA follows: TGCGCCAGCAGCCCAGATAGGGGCTACGAGCAGTACTTC. It yields the protein CASSPDRGYEQYF.

The rearrangement uses TRBV19 and TRBJ2-3; tentative D call: TRBD1 (6 bases). V lost 6 bases and J 4 bases, leaving 14 bases between the germline ends. The CDR3 sequence is 14 residues long. Germline lookup yields CDR1 LNHDA and CDR2 SQIVND (reference sequence). The CDR3 is CASSQGSDADTQYF. Written as DNA, the CDR3 is TGTGCCAGTAGCCAGGGGTCAGACGCAGATACGCAGTATTTT.

The chain is built from TRBV28 and TRBJ1-2, with 8 nucleotides matching TRBD1. Trimming cost V 5 bases and J 0 bases; bases outside gene matches: 5. CDR3 length: 15 amino acids. Germline assignment: CDR1 MDHEN and CDR2 SYDVKM. The CDR3 nucleotides are TGTGCCAGCAGTCAGCCGGACAGGGCTAACTATGGCTACACCTTC. Protein: CASSQPDRANYGYTF.

The gene calls are TRBV5-4 and TRBJ1-4; no firm D call. V lost 1 base to trimming and J lost 0 bases, with 10 bases between them. Germline-derived CDR1 and CDR2 are SGHNT and YYREEE (reference sequence). CDR3 length: 16 amino acids. The CDR3 coding sequence is TGTGCCAGCAGCTTGACAATTACAGCAACTAATGAAAAACTGTTTTTT. Protein product: CASSLTITATNEKLFF.

The V gene is TRBV5-1, the J gene TRBJ2-1; 7 nucleotides line up with TRBD1. Germline V gives CDR1 SGHRS, CDR2 YFSETQ. With V trimmed by 2 bases and J by 6 bases, 5 bases remained unmatched. This CDR3 has 14 amino acids. The CDR3 bases are TGCGCCAGCAGCTTAAGGACAGGCTCCAATGAGCAGTTCTTC. This sequence encodes CASSLRTGSNEQFF.

The chain combines TRBV7-8 with TRBJ1-1; 8 bases agree with TRBD1. V lost 5 bases to trimming and J lost 6 bases; unmatched junction nucleotides: 8. The germline V gene encodes CDR1 SGHVS and CDR2 FQNEAQ. This CDR3 comprises 14 residues. The CDR3 bases are TGTGCCAGCAGCCCGCGGACAGGGCTCCCTGAAGCTTTCTTT. Its protein is CASSPRTGLPEAFF.

This sequence joins TRBV10-3 and TRBJ1-5; 8 bases agree with TRBD1. The CDR3 is 15 amino acids. V was clipped by 8 bases and J by 3 bases; unmatched bases: 9. Germline assignment: CDR1 ENHRY and CDR2 SYGVKD. The CDR3 coding sequence is TGTGCCATCGGGACAGGCTCAAACGCCAATCAGCCCCAGCATTTT. This gives the protein CAIGTGSNANQPQHF.

The chain recombines TRBV4-1 with TRBJ2-7, with 8 nucleotides matching TRBD2. Trimming removed 1 base from V and 3 bases from J; junction bases left unmatched: 5. The CDR3 runs 15 residues. CDR1 and CDR2 from the germline V gene are MGHRA and YSYEKL. The CDR3 protein is CASSQVTSGRYEQYF. The CDR3 DNA follows: TGCGCCAGCAGCCAAGTCACTAGCGGCCGCTACGAGCAGTACTTC.